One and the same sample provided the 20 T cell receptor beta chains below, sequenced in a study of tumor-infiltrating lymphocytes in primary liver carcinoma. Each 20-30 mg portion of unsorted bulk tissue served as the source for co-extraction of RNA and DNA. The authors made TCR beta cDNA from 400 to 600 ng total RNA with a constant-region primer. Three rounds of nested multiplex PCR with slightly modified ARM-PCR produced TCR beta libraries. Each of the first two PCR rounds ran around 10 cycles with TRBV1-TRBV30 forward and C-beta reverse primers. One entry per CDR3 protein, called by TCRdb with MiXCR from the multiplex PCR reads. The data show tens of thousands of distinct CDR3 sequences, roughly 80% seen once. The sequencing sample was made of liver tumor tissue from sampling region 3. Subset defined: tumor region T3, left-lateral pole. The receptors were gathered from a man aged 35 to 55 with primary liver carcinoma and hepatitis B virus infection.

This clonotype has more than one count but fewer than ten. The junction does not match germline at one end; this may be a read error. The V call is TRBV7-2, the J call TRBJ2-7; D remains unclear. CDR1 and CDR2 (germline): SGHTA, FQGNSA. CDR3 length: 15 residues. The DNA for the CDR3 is TGTGTCAGCAGTAACGGACCCAAACTGATCTACGAGCAGTACTTC. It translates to CVSSNGPKLIYEQYF.

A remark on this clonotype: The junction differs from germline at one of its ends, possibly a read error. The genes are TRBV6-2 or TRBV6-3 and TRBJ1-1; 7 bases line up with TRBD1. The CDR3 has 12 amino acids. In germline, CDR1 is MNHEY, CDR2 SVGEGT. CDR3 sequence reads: CTSTGDSPTAVF. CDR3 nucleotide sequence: TGTACCAGCACCGGGGACAGCCCCACGGCTGTCTTT.

The CDR3 DNA reads as TGCGCCAGCAGCTTGTATATAGCGGGAGGGTCCCGTGAGCAGTACTTC. Translated, it gives CASSLYIAGGSREQYF. J is TRBJ2-1 and V is TRBV5-1; 11 bases line up with TRBD2. The J call may not be correct, given that the DNA end is closer to TRBJ2-7. Germline loops: CDR1 SGHRS, CDR2 YFSETQ. This CDR3 comprises 16 residues.

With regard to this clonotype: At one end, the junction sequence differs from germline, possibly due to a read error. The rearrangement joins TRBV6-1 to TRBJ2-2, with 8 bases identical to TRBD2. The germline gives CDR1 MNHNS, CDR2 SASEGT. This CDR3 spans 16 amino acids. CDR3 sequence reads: CASGGLVDERTGEQFF. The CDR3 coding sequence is TGTGCCAGCGGGGGACTAGTGGACGAACGCACCGGGGAGCAGTTTTTT.

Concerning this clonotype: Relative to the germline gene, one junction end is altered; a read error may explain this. This CDR3 reads CASRYDYSGRADMQYF. The CDR3 bases are TGTGCCAGCCGATATGACTATAGCGGGAGGGCAGATATGCAGTATTTT. The chain employs TRBV5-6 and TRBJ2-3; 11 bases are a match to TRBD2. CDR1 is SGHDT, CDR2 YYEEEE, per germline. This CDR3 spans 16 amino acids. Supplemented by reference TRBV5-6 and TRBJ2-3, the full variable domain reads DAGVTQSPTHLIKTRGQQVTLRCSPKSGHDTVSWYQQALGQGPQFIFQYYEEEERQRGNFPDRFSGHQFPNYSSELNVNALLLGDSALYLCASRYDYSGRADMQYFGPGTRLTVL.

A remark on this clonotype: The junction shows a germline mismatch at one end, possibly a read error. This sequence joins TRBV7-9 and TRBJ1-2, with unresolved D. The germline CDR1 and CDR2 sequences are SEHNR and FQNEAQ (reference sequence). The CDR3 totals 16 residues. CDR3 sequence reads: CVSSPEGRPSQYGYTF. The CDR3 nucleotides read TGTGTCAGCAGCCCCGAGGGCAGGCCGTCCCAGTATGGCTACACCTTT.

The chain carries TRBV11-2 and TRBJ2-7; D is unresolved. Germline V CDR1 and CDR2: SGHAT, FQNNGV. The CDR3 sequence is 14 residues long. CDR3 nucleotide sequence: TGTGTCAACAGCTTAACTGACACTGCCTACGAGCAGTACTTC. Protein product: CVNSLTDTAYEQYF. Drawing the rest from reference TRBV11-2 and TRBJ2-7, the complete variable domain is EAGVAQSPRYKIIEKRQSVAFWCNPISGHATLYWYQQILGQGPKLLIQFQNNGVVDDSQLPKDRFSAERLKGVDSTLKIQPAKLEDSAVYLCVNSLTDTAYEQYFGPGTRLTVT.

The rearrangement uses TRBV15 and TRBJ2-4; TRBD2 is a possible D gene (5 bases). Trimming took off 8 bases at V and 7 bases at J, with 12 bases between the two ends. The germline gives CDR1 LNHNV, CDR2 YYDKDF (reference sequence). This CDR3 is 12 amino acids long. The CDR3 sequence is CATGGPENIQYF. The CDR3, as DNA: TGTGCCACCGGAGGCCCTGAGAACATTCAGTACTTC.

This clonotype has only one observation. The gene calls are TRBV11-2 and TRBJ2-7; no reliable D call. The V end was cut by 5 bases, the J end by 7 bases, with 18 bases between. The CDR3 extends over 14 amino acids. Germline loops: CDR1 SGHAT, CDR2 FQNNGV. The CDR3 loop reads CASSVYLGGWEQYF. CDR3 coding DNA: TGTGCCAGCAGCGTATATCTTGGTGGGTGGGAGCAGTACTTC.

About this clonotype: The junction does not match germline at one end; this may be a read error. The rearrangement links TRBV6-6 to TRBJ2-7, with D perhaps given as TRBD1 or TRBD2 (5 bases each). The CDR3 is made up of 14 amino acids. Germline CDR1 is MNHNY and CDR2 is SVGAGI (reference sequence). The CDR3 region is CANSYIGETYEQYF. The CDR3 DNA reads TGTGCCAACAGTTACATAGGGGAGACCTACGAGCAGTACTTC.

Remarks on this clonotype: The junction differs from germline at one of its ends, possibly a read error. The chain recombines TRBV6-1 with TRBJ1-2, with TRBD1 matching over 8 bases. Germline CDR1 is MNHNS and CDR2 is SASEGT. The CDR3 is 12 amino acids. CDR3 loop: CASSLTGDGYTF. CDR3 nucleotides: TGTGCTAGCAGTCTGACAGGGGATGGCTACACCTTC.

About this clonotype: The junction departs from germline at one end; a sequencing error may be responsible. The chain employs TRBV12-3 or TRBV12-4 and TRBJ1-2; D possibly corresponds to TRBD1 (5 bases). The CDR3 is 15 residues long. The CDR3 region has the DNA TGTGCCAGCAATTTGGGGACTGGGGGAGGGTATGGCTATACCTTC. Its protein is CASNLGTGGGYGYTF.

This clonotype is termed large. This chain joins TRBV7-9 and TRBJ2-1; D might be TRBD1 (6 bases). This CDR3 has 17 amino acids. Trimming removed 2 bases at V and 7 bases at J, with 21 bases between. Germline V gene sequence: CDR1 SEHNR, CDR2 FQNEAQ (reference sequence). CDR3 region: CASSLPYQGPKTNEQFF. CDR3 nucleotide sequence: TGTGCCAGCAGCTTACCATATCAGGGGCCTAAAACAAATGAGCAGTTCTTC.

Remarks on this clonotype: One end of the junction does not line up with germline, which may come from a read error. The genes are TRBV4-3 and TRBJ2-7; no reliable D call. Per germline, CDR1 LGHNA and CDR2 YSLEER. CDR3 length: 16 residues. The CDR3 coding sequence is TGCTCCAGCAGCCAAGATTTGGGCAGGATACCCTATGAGCAGTACTTC. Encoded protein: CSSSQDLGRIPYEQYF.

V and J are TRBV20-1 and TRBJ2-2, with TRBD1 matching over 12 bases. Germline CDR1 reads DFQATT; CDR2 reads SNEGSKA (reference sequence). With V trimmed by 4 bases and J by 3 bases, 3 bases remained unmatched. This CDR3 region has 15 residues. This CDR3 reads CSATGQGADTGELFF. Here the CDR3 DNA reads TGCAGTGCTACGGGACAGGGGGCTGACACCGGGGAGCTGTTTTTT.

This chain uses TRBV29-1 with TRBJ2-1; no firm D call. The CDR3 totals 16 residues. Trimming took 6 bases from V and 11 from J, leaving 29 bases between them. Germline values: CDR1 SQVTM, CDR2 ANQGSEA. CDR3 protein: CSVATPRPWSRQKQFF. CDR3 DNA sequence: TGCAGCGTCGCCACGCCTCGGCCCTGGTCCCGTCAAAAGCAGTTCTTC.

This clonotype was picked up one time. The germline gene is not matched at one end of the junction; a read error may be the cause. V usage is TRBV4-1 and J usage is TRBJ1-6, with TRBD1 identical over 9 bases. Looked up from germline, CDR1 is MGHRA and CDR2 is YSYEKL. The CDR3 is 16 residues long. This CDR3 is CASNHHLQGAHSALHF. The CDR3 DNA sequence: TGCGCCAGCAACCACCACCTACAGGGGGCGCATTCAGCCCTCCACTTT.

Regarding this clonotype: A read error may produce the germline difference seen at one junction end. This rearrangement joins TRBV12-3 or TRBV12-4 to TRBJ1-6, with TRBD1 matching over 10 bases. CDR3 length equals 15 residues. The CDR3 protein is CASSPDRGWNSPPHF. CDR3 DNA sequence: TGCGCCAGCAGCCCGGACAGGGGGTGGAATTCACCCCCCCACTTT.

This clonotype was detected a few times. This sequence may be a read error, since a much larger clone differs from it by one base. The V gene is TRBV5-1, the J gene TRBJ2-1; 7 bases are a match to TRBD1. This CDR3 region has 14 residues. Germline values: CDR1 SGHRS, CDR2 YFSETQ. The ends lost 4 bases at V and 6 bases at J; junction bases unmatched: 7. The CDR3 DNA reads TGCGCCAGCAGCGGTGAACAGGGGAGCAATGAGCAGTTCTTC. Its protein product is CASSGEQGSNEQFF.

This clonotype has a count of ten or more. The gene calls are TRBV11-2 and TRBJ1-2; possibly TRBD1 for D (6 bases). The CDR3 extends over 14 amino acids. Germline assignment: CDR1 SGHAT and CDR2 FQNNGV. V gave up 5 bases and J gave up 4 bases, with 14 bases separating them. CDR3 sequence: CASSQLQGSYGYTF. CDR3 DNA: TGTGCCAGCAGCCAACTACAGGGTTCCTATGGCTACACCTTC.